What follows describes a single T cell receptor (beta chain). The V gene's germline CDR1 is SNHLY and CDR2 FYNNEI. CDR3 length: 14 residues. V gave up 3 bases and J gave up 0 bases, with 7 bases separating them. Participants, roughly 18 to 90 years old, spanned 24 US areas. These data belong to a study of blood T cell repertoires in COVID-19. Profiling relied on immunoSEQ multiplex PCR, and the TCRdb table lists in-frame clones only, not all of them. This table holds about 440,000 clones, roughly 91% found once. V gene TRBV2 combines with J gene TRBJ2-3, with TRBD1 as a possible D gene (5 bases). This clonotype originated in a man between 18 and 29 years old who had recovered from COVID-19. What was sequenced was PBMCs or T cells enriched from blood (not recorded which). The CDR3 DNA sequence: TGTGCCAGCAGTGACAGGGTGAGCACAGATACGCAGTATTTT. This translates into CASSDRVSTDTQYF.